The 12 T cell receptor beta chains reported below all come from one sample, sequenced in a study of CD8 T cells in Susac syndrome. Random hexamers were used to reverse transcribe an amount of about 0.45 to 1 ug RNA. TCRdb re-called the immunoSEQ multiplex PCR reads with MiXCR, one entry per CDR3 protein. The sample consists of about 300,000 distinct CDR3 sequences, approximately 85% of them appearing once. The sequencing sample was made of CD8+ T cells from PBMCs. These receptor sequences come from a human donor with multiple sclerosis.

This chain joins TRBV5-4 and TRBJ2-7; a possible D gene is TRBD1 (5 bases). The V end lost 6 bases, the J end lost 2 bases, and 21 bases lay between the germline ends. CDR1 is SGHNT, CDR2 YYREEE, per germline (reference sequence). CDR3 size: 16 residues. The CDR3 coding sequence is TGTGCCAGCACCCAAAGGCCGACGACAGCCACCTACGAGCAGTACTTC. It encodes CASTQRPTTATYEQYF.

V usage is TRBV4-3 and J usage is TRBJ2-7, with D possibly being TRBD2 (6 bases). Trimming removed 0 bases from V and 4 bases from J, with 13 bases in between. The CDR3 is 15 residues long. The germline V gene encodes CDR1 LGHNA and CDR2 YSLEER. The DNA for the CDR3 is TGCGCCAGCAGCCAAGAGAACCGGGACTCTTACGAGCAGTACTTC. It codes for CASSQENRDSYEQYF.

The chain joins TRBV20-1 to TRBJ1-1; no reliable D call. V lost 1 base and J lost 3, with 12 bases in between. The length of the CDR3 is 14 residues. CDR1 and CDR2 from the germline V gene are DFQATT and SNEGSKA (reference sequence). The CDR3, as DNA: TGCAGTGCTAGAGGGGCCAGAACTGACACTGAAGCTTTCTTT. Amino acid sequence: CSARGARTDTEAFF.

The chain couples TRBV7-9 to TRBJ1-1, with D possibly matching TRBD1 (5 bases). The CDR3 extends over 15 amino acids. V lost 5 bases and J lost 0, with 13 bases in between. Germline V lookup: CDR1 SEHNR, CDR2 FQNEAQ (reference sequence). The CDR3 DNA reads TGTGCCAGCAGCCGCGGACAAGACATGAACACTGAAGCTTTCTTT. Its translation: CASSRGQDMNTEAFF.

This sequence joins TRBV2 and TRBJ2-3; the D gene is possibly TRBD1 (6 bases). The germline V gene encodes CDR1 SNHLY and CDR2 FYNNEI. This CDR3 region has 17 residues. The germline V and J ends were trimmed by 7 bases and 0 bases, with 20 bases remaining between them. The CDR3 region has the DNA TGTGCCAGCATAAGGGGGTGGGGGACGGAGAGCACAGATACGCAGTATTTT. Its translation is CASIRGWGTESTDTQYF.

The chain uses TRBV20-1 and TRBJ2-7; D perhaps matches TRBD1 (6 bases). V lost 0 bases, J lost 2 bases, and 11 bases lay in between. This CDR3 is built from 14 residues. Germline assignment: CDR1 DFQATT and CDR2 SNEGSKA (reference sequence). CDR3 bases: TGCAGTGCTAGAGAGAGGACAGCCACCTACGAGCAGTACTTC. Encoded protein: CSARERTATYEQYF.

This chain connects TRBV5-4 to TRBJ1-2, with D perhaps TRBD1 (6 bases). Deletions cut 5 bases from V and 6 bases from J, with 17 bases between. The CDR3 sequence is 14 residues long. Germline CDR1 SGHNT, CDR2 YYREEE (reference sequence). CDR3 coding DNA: TGTGCCAGCAGAGGTTGGGACACTCTTAATGGCTACACCTTC. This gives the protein CASRGWDTLNGYTF. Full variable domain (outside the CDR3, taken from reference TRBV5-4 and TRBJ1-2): ETGVTQSPTHLIKTRGQQVTLRCSSQSGHNTVSWYQQALGQGPQFIFQYYREEENGRGNFPPRFSGLQFPNYSSELNVNALELDDSALYLCASRGWDTLNGYTFGSGTRLTVV.

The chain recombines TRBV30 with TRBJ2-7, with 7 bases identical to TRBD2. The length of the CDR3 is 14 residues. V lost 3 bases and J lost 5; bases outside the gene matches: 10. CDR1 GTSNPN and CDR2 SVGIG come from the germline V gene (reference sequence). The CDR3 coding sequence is TGTGCCTGGAGCGGAGGACTAGGATCCAACGAGCAGTACTTC. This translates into CAWSGGLGSNEQYF. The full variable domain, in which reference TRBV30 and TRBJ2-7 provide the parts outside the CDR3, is SQTIHQWPATLVQPVGSPLSLECTVEGTSNPNLYWYRQAAGRGLQLLFYSVGIGQISSEVPQNLSASRPQDRQFILSSKKLLLSDSGFYLCAWSGGLGSNEQYFGPGTRLTVT.

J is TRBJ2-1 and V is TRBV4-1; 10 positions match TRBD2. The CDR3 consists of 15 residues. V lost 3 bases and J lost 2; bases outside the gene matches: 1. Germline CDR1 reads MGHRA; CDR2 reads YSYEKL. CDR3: CASSHTSGTYNEQFF. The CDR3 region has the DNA TGCGCCAGCAGCCACACTAGCGGGACCTACAATGAGCAGTTCTTC.

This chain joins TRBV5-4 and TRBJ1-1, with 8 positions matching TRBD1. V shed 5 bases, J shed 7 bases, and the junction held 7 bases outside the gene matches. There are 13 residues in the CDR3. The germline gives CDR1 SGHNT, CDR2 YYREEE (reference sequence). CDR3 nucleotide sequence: TGTGCCAGCAGGCAGGACAGGGCAAGTGAAGCTTTCTTT. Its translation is CASRQDRASEAFF.

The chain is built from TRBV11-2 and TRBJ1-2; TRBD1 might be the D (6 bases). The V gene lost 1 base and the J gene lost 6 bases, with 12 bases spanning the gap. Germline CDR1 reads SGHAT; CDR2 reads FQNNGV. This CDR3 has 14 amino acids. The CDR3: CASSLGKQGNGYTF. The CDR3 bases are TGTGCCAGCAGCTTAGGCAAACAGGGAAATGGCTACACCTTC. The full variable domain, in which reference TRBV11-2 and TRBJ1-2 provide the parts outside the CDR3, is EAGVAQSPRYKIIEKRQSVAFWCNPISGHATLYWYQQILGQGPKLLIQFQNNGVVDDSQLPKDRFSAERLKGVDSTLKIQPAKLEDSAVYLCASSLGKQGNGYTFGSGTRLTVV.

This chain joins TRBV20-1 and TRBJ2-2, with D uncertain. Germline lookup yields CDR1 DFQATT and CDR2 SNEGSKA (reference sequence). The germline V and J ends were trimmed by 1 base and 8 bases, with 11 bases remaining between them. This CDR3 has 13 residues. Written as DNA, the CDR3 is TGCAGTGCTAGAGTCGTAGCCCCGGGGGAGCTGTTTTTT. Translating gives CSARVVAPGELFF.